These T cell receptor beta chains were read from a single sample in a study of T cells in Graves' hyperthyroidism and ophthalmopathy. One entry per CDR3 protein, called by TCRdb with MiXCR from the multiplex PCR reads. The profile covers fewer than 600,000 distinct CDR3 sequences, with around 15% appearing a single time and 14% taken by the ten largest. Input material: blood. These receptor sequences come from a woman aged 40 to 50 with Graves' hyperthyroidism. Each CDR3 is given with its conserved first and last residue. Each record gives: D gene, V gene, J gene, clone size, CDR3 protein, CDR3 DNA. The D gene is left open where the match is weak. Clone sizes are given selectively: once, few, many, or a class where the clone is expanded.

D: NA
V: TRBV29-1
J: TRBJ2-2
size: few
CDR3: CSVGGLNTGELFF
DNA: TGCAGCGTTGGTGGTCTGAACACCGGGGAGCTGTTTTTT

D: TRBD1
V: TRBV2
J: TRBJ1-4
size: many
CDR3: CASEGQGATSHEKLFF
DNA: TGTGCCAGCGAGGGACAGGGGGCGACCAGCCATGAAAAACTGTTTTTT

D: TRBD1
V: TRBV6-5
J: TRBJ2-6
size: NA
CDR3: CASSYSSRGPGANVLTF
DNA: TGTGCCAGCAGTTACTCTAGCAGGGGGCCCGGGGCCAACGTCCTGACTTTC

D: TRBD2
V: TRBV30
J: TRBJ2-1
size: many
CDR3: CAWSRGSGGYNEQFF
DNA: TGTGCCTGGAGTCGGGGGTCGGGGGGCTACAATGAGCAGTTCTTC

D: TRBD1
V: TRBV6-1
J: TRBJ2-5
size: NA
CDR3: CASSLAQGALETQYF
DNA: TGTGCCAGCAGCTTGGCACAGGGGGCATTGGAGACCCAGTACTTC

D: NA
V: TRBV15
J: TRBJ2-3
size: few
CDR3: CATSPRVQRHDTQYF
DNA: TGTGCCACCAGCCCCCGGGTCCAACGTCACGATACGCAGTATTTT

D: NA
V: TRBV6-1
J: TRBJ2-1
size: many
CDR3: CASSEVVGSSYNEQFF
DNA: TGTGCCAGCAGTGAAGTCGTAGGAAGCTCCTACAATGAGCAGTTCTTC

D: NA
V: TRBV5-1
J: TRBJ2-3
size: many
CDR3: CASSLQQGGRDTQYF
DNA: TGCGCCAGCAGCCTCCAGCAGGGAGGAAGAGATACGCAGTATTTT

D: TRBD2
V: TRBV5-6
J: TRBJ2-7
size: few
CDR3: CASSLTPGLAAYEQYF
DNA: TGTGCCAGCAGCTTGACCCCGGGACTAGCGGCCTACGAGCAGTACTTC

D: TRBD2
V: TRBV19
J: TRBJ2-3
size: NA
CDR3: CASSDWTSGYTDTQYF
DNA: TGTGCCAGTAGCGATTGGACTAGCGGCTACACAGATACGCAGTATTTT

D: NA
V: TRBV20-1
J: TRBJ2-7
size: many
CDR3: CSANAGSGYEQYF
DNA: TGCAGTGCTAACGCCGGGAGCGGCTACGAGCAGTACTTC

D: TRBD2
V: TRBV7-3
J: TRBJ2-5
size: NA
CDR3: CASSLRPTSGRHQETQYF
DNA: TGTGCCAGCAGCCTCCGACCCACTAGCGGGAGGCACCAAGAGACCCAGTACTTC

D: NA
V: TRBV11-2
J: TRBJ1-5
size: many
CDR3: CASSSQGLSNQPQHF
DNA: TGTGCCAGCAGCTCACAGGGCCTTAGCAATCAGCCCCAGCATTTT

D: TRBD1
V: TRBV3-1
J: TRBJ1-6
size: few
CDR3: CASSQGGTGVSPLHF
DNA: TGTGCCAGCAGCCAAGGCGGGACAGGGGTTTCACCCCTCCACTTT

D: NA
V: TRBV28
J: TRBJ2-1
size: many
CDR3: CASSGPTYNEQFF
DNA: TGTGCCAGTTCCGGGCCCACCTACAATGAGCAGTTCTTC

D: NA
V: TRBV20-1
J: TRBJ2-7
size: many
CDR3: CSAINRGGTAYEQYF
DNA: TGCAGTGCTATCAACAGGGGCGGGACTGCCTACGAGCAGTACTTC

D: TRBD2
V: TRBV6-4
J: TRBJ2-7
size: NA
CDR3: CASSERVGLLAGGPPYEQYF
DNA: TGTGCCAGCAGTGAAAGAGTTGGTTTACTAGCGGGAGGGCCACCCTACGAGCAGTACTTC

D: TRBD1
V: TRBV28
J: TRBJ2-7
size: many
CDR3: CASSLGQYILQYEQYF
DNA: TGTGCCAGCAGTTTGGGACAGTACATCCTGCAGTACGAGCAGTACTTC

D: NA
V: TRBV30
J: TRBJ1-5
size: many
CDR3: CAWSVQGQPQHF
DNA: TGTGCCTGGAGTGTACAGGGCCAGCCCCAGCATTTT

D: TRBD2
V: TRBV2
J: TRBJ2-3
size: many
CDR3: CASTLRETDTQYF
DNA: TGTGCCAGCACGTTGCGGGAGACAGATACGCAGTATTTT

D: TRBD1
V: TRBV6-1
J: TRBJ1-5
size: many
CDR3: CASTTGGTGGQPQHF
DNA: TGTGCCAGCACCACGGGGGGGACAGGGGGTCAGCCCCAGCATTTT

D: NA
V: TRBV15
J: TRBJ1-5
size: NA
CDR3: CATSRVWGNQPQHF
DNA: TGTGCCACCAGCAGAGTTTGGGGTAATCAGCCCCAGCATTTT

D: NA
V: TRBV12-3/TRBV12-4
J: TRBJ2-1
size: many
CDR3: CASSSRVGEQFF
DNA: TGTGCCAGCAGTTCTAGGGTTGGTGAGCAGTTCTTC

D: NA
V: TRBV19
J: TRBJ2-7
size: NA
CDR3: CASSKDLRSSYEQYF
DNA: TGTGCCAGTAGTAAGGACTTACGGAGCTCCTACGAGCAGTACTTC

D: NA
V: TRBV7-9
J: TRBJ1-4
size: once
CDR3: CATLGGGINEKLFF
DNA: TGTGCCACCCTTGGGGGGGGGATTAATGAAAAACTGTTTTTT

D: TRBD1
V: TRBV7-9
J: TRBJ2-6
size: few
CDR3: CASSTRTGAGANVLTF
DNA: TGTGCCAGCAGCACACGGACAGGGGCTGGGGCCAACGTCCTGACTTTC

D: NA
V: TRBV5-1
J: TRBJ2-3
size: NA
CDR3: CASSLEGAGDTQYF
DNA: TGCGCCAGCAGCTTGGAAGGGGCAGGGGATACGCAGTATTTT

D: TRBD2
V: TRBV4-1
J: TRBJ2-1
size: few
CDR3: CASSQAGGGRAGEQFF
DNA: TGCGCCAGCAGCCAAGCGGGAGGCGGGAGGGCCGGTGAGCAGTTCTTC

D: TRBD2
V: TRBV2
J: TRBJ2-1
size: NA
CDR3: CASSDRRTSGYNEQFF
DNA: TGTGCCAGCAGTGACCGTAGGACTAGCGGCTACAATGAGCAGTTCTTC

D: TRBD2
V: TRBV11-2
J: TRBJ2-7
size: many
CDR3: CASSTARQTSGASYEQYF
DNA: TGTGCCAGCAGTACCGCCCGCCAGACTAGCGGGGCCTCCTACGAGCAGTACTTC

D: NA
V: TRBV7-2
J: TRBJ2-7
size: many
CDR3: CASSSRSGGGSYEQYF
DNA: TGTGCCAGCAGCTCCAGAAGTGGGGGCGGCTCCTACGAGCAGTACTTC

D: NA
V: TRBV6-1
J: TRBJ1-5
size: many
CDR3: CASSESVQPQHF
DNA: TGTGCCAGCAGTGAAAGCGTCCAGCCCCAGCATTTT

D: TRBD1
V: TRBV28
J: TRBJ2-7
size: many
CDR3: CASIRTGTYEQYF
DNA: TGTGCCAGCATCCGGACAGGGACCTACGAGCAGTACTTC

D: TRBD1
V: TRBV2
J: TRBJ1-5
size: NA
CDR3: CASGQGLFNQPQHF
DNA: TGTGCCAGCGGACAGGGTCTTTTCAATCAGCCCCAGCATTTT

D: TRBD1
V: TRBV5-6
J: TRBJ2-5
size: many
CDR3: CASSVDRGVGETQYF
DNA: TGTGCCAGCAGCGTAGACAGGGGCGTCGGGGAGACCCAGTACTTC

D: NA
V: TRBV27
J: TRBJ2-7
size: many
CDR3: CASSLLQPPYEQYF
DNA: TGTGCCAGCAGTTTGTTACAACCACCCTACGAGCAGTACTTC

D: NA
V: TRBV4-1
J: TRBJ1-6
size: NA
CDR3: CASSQSGYDHSPLHF
DNA: TGCGCCAGCAGCCAATCAGGGTACGACCATTCACCCCTCCACTTT

D: NA
V: TRBV7-8
J: TRBJ1-2
size: many
CDR3: CASSLDAAGYTF
DNA: TGTGCCAGCAGCTTAGACGCGGCTGGCTACACCTTC

D: NA
V: TRBV19
J: TRBJ1-5
size: few
CDR3: CASSETQEYSNQPQHF
DNA: TGTGCCAGTAGCGAAACCCAGGAATATAGCAATCAGCCCCAGCATTTT

D: TRBD2
V: TRBV7-9
J: TRBJ2-7
size: many
CDR3: CASSHGLAPSYEQYF
DNA: TGTGCCAGCAGTCACGGACTAGCACCGTCCTACGAGCAGTACTTC

D: TRBD1
V: TRBV2
J: TRBJ1-2
size: few
CDR3: CASRPGQGTNYGYTF
DNA: TGTGCCAGCCGACCGGGACAGGGGACTAACTATGGCTACACCTTC

D: TRBD2
V: TRBV27
J: TRBJ2-2
size: many
CDR3: CASSPTRTSGRTLLTGELFF
DNA: TGTGCCAGCAGCCCGACCCGGACTAGCGGGAGAACACTCCTCACCGGGGAGCTGTTTTTT